The next 23 T cell receptor beta chains were all read from a single sample in a study of T cells in Graves' hyperthyroidism and ophthalmopathy (dated by TCRdb to between 2018 and 2021). The library came from multiplex PCR. Instrument on record: Illumina HiSeq 2000. TCR beta CDR3 regions were amplified from RNA transcripts. A first-round RT-PCR of the TCR CDR3 used the HTBI primer set with the Qiagen OneStep RT-PCR kit. TCRdb reran the public reads through fastp at Q25 and MiXCR, keeping productive beta chains. Every entry covers one CDR3 protein and lists the most common genes and DNA from its rows. The sample has 540,000 or so distinct CDR3 sequences on record, about half of them singletons. The ten largest clones capture 15% to 20% of the sample. The sample comprised peripheral blood or thyroid tissue (not recorded which). The receptors come from an adult woman with Graves' disease, either hyperthyroidism or ophthalmopathy (not recorded which).

This clonotype has ten or more counts. The chain couples TRBV10-2 to TRBJ2-7, with D perhaps assigned TRBD1 or TRBD2 (5 bases each). Germline assignment: CDR1 WSHSY and CDR2 SAAADI. Deletions cut 6 bases from V and 2 bases from J, with 17 bases between. The CDR3 runs 15 residues. The CDR3 loop reads CASSGWGTPTYEQYF. DNA of the CDR3: TGCGCCAGCAGCGGGTGGGGGACGCCGACCTACGAGCAGTACTTC.

This clonotype came up many times. The chain joins TRBV24-1 to TRBJ2-5; unclear D gene. Germline V gene sequence: CDR1 KGHDR, CDR2 SFDVKD. Between the trimmed V and J ends, which lost 3 bases and 5 bases, there was a span of 21 bases. The CDR3 has 17 amino acids. CDR3 in amino acids: CATSDLTGPSGWETQYF. The CDR3, as DNA: TGTGCCACCAGTGATCTCACGGGCCCCTCGGGTTGGGAGACCCAGTACTTC.

V usage is TRBV28 and J usage is TRBJ1-1; possible D gene TRBD1, 5 bases. Trimming took 6 bases from V and 0 from J, leaving 5 bases between them. The germline CDR1 and CDR2 sequences are MDHEN and SYDVKM. This CDR3 comprises 12 residues. The CDR3 region is CASRTVNTEAFF. The CDR3 DNA follows: TGTGCCAGCAGGACAGTGAACACTGAAGCTTTCTTT.

The table lists this clonotype with many counts. The V and J genes are TRBV6-4 and TRBJ2-2, with D possibly TRBD1 on 6 matching bases. The germline gives CDR1 MRHNA, CDR2 SNTAGT. V was clipped by 8 bases and J by 3 bases, with 13 bases between them. The CDR3 contains 14 residues. The CDR3 sequence: CASRGAGDTGELFF. The CDR3 region has the DNA TGTGCCAGCCGAGGGGCAGGGGACACCGGGGAGCTGTTTTTT.

This clonotype was counted between two and nine times. Given a much more abundant clone one base away, this may be a read error. V gene TRBV2 combines with J gene TRBJ1-1; D remains unclear. Germline-derived CDR1 and CDR2 are SNHLY and FYNNEI. CDR3 length: 15 amino acids. V was trimmed by 6 bases and J by 3 bases, leaving 17 bases between them. The CDR3 DNA reads TGTGCCAGCAGCACCCTCCGGCGGGGTCACACTGAAGCTTTCTTT. This codes for CASSTLRRGHTEAFF.

This clonotype was observed many times. The J gene is TRBJ2-7, the V gene TRBV2; D perhaps matches TRBD2 (5 bases). Germline CDR1 reads SNHLY; CDR2 reads FYNNEI. The CDR3 spans 15 residues. V was cut by 2 bases and J by 2 bases, with 13 bases left in between. The CDR3, as DNA: TGTGCCAGCAGTGAAAGAGTCGGGGTGCCCTACGAGCAGTACTTC. It translates to CASSERVGVPYEQYF. Full variable domain (remainder filled in from reference TRBV2 and TRBJ2-7): EPEVTQTPSHQVTQMGQEVILRCVPISNHLYFYWYRQILGQKVEFLVSFYNNEISEKSEIFDDQFSVERPDGSNFTLKIRSTKLEDSAMYFCASSERVGVPYEQYFGPGTRLTVT.

This clonotype came up a few times. The genes are TRBV28 and TRBJ2-5; 7 bases match TRBD2. CDR3 length: 16 residues. V shed 1 base and J 3 bases; nucleotides not matched to a gene: 8. In germline, CDR1 is MDHEN, CDR2 SYDVKM. CDR3: CASSLFLGGREETQYF. CDR3 coding DNA: TGTGCCAGCAGTTTATTTCTGGGAGGGCGGGAAGAGACCCAGTACTTC.

The J gene is TRBJ2-5, the V gene TRBV11-2; 9 bases fit TRBD2. The CDR3 totals 15 residues. CDR1 and CDR2 from the germline V gene are SGHAT and FQNNGV. V gave up 1 base and J gave up 5 bases; unmatched junction bases: 5. For the CDR3, the DNA is TGTGCCAGCAGCTTAGGGGCTAGCGGGATGGAGACCCAGTACTTC. Amino acids: CASSLGASGMETQYF.

This clonotype was counted a few times. The V gene is TRBV6-2 or TRBV6-3, the J gene TRBJ2-7; D not certain. Germline loops: CDR1 MNHEY, CDR2 SVGEGT. CDR3 length: 13 amino acids. Trimming removed 6 bases at V and 3 bases at J, with 12 bases between. CDR3 residues: CASSLGWNYEQYF. The DNA of the CDR3 is TGTGCCAGCAGCCTCGGATGGAACTACGAGCAGTACTTC.

This clonotype was seen many times. The chain recombines TRBV7-3 with TRBJ2-5; TRBD1 aligns across 9 bases. This CDR3 spans 15 amino acids. The germline gives CDR1 SGHTA, CDR2 FQGTGA. V was pared by 2 bases and J by 0 bases, with 1 base of the junction left unmatched. The CDR3 DNA reads as TGTGCCAGCAGCTTAGGGACAGGGTACCAAGAGACCCAGTACTTC. Residues: CASSLGTGYQETQYF.

This clonotype occurred many times. The chain combines TRBV6-5 with TRBJ1-2; D is ambiguous. The length of the CDR3 is 17 residues. In germline, CDR1 is MNHEY, CDR2 SVGAGI. V lost 0 bases, J lost 4 bases, and 18 bases lay in between. As DNA, the CDR3 is TGTGCCAGCAGTTACTCGCGGCAAGGCAACCACCCCTATGGCTACACCTTC. Protein: CASSYSRQGNHPYGYTF.

This chain links TRBV7-8 with TRBJ1-5; the D gene is possibly TRBD1 (6 bases). Per the germline V gene, CDR1 is SGHVS and CDR2 is FQNEAQ. The CDR3 covers 17 residues. V gave up 5 bases and J gave up 3 bases, with 20 bases separating them. The CDR3 region has the DNA TGTGCCAGCAGCCTAGGTACCGGGGGCCGTCTCAATCAGCCCCAGCATTTT. Protein sequence: CASSLGTGGRLNQPQHF.

V gene TRBV15 combines with J gene TRBJ1-4; TRBD1 might be the D (5 bases). V was trimmed by 4 bases and J by 2 bases, leaving 14 bases between them. There are 16 residues in the CDR3. The V gene's germline CDR1 is LNHNV and CDR2 YYDKDF (reference sequence). The CDR3 spells CATSISRGVTNEKLFF. The CDR3 DNA sequence: TGTGCCACCAGCATCTCCCGGGGGGTCACTAATGAAAAACTGTTTTTT.

V usage is TRBV19 and J usage is TRBJ1-2; the D gene is possibly TRBD1 (5 bases). In germline, CDR1 is LNHDA, CDR2 SQIVND (reference sequence). The V end lost 4 bases, the J end lost 0 bases, and 12 bases lay between the germline ends. The CDR3 loop spans 15 amino acids. CDR3 coding DNA: TGTGCCAGTAGTACACAGGTGCCAGCTAACTATGGCTACACCTTC. This gives the protein CASSTQVPANYGYTF.

Ten or more counts support this clonotype. The chain carries TRBV24-1 and TRBJ2-3; 8 bases align to TRBD2. V lost 4 bases, J lost 3 bases, and 5 bases stayed unmatched. Looked up from germline, CDR1 is KGHDR and CDR2 is SFDVKD. The CDR3 has 15 amino acids. The CDR3 spells CATSDPGGVTDTQYF. CDR3 DNA sequence: TGTGCCACCAGTGACCCGGGGGGGGTAACAGATACGCAGTATTTT.

The chain couples TRBV11-2 to TRBJ2-7; 7 nucleotides line up with TRBD1. With 3 bases clipped from V and 3 bases from J, the junction kept 8 bases outside the gene matches. The CDR3 has 15 amino acids. Germline CDR1 reads SGHAT; CDR2 reads FQNNGV. The CDR3 DNA reads as TGTGCCAGCAGCTTGGAGACAGGGTCAGTCTACGAGCAGTACTTC. Protein sequence: CASSLETGSVYEQYF.

This chain connects TRBV9 to TRBJ1-1, with a possible D match to TRBD1 (5 bases). Germline V gene lookup returns CDR1 SGDLS and CDR2 YYNGEE. Trimming pared 4 bases from V and 1 base from J, leaving 11 bases between. The CDR3 has 14 residues. The CDR3 DNA sequence: TGTGCCAGCAGCTTCGGGACGGAGAACACTGAAGCTTTCTTT. It codes for CASSFGTENTEAFF.

The chain uses TRBV20-1 and TRBJ2-7, with no clear D. Germline CDR1 DFQATT, CDR2 SNEGSKA (reference sequence). Trimming stripped 2 bases from V and 5 bases from J, with 7 bases between. This CDR3 is 11 amino acids long. CDR3 sequence reads: CSARSINEQYF. In nucleotides, the CDR3 is TGCAGTGCTAGATCGATAAACGAGCAGTACTTC.

This clonotype was seen more than once but under ten times. The chain employs TRBV18 and TRBJ1-1; D gene unclear. CDR3 length: 13 amino acids. With 4 bases removed from V and 1 base from J, the gap between germline ends came to 7 bases. From germline, CDR1 is KGHSH and CDR2 LQKENI. The CDR3 reads CASSQHWNTEAFF. CDR3 DNA: TGTGCCAGCTCACAGCACTGGAACACTGAAGCTTTCTTT.

The V call is TRBV20-1, the J call TRBJ2-5; D might be TRBD2 (6 bases). The germline V and J ends were trimmed by 6 bases and 9 bases, with 14 bases remaining between them. The length of the CDR3 is 11 residues. Germline-derived CDR1 and CDR2 are DFQATT and SNEGSKA (reference sequence). CDR3 coding DNA: TGCAGTGCCAGCGGGCACCAACCCCAGTACTTC. Protein: CSASGHQPQYF.

This clonotype was found many times. For the CDR3, the DNA is TGTGCCAGCAGCTCCGACAGGGGGAACGGGGAGCTGTTTTTT. It encodes CASSSDRGNGELFF. The rearrangement links TRBV11-3 to TRBJ2-2; 9 bases align to TRBD1. The trim removed 4 bases at V and 7 bases at J, leaving 4 bases unmatched. The germline V gene encodes CDR1 SGHNT and CDR2 YENEEA. This CDR3 has 14 amino acids.

There are many counts of this clonotype. The junction departs from germline at one end; a sequencing error may be responsible. This chain uses TRBV7-8 with TRBJ1-6, with TRBD1 identical over 7 bases. This CDR3 is 15 amino acids long. CDR1 and CDR2 from the germline V gene are SGHVS and FQNEAQ. The CDR3 spells CASSPRTGYNSPLHF. In nucleotides, the CDR3 is TGTGCCAGCAGTCCCCGGACAGGATATAACTCACCCCTCCACTTT.

Ten or more counts support this clonotype. The chain couples TRBV7-8 to TRBJ1-2, with unresolved D. The CDR3 extends over 19 amino acids. The V end lost 5 bases, the J end lost 3 bases, and 28 bases lay between the germline ends. Germline CDR1 SGHVS, CDR2 FQNEAQ. The CDR3 nucleotides are TGTGCCAGCAGCCCCCCCCGATGGCGAAGCATCTATCGTGACTATGGCTACACCTTC. Translation: CASSPPRWRSIYRDYGYTF.